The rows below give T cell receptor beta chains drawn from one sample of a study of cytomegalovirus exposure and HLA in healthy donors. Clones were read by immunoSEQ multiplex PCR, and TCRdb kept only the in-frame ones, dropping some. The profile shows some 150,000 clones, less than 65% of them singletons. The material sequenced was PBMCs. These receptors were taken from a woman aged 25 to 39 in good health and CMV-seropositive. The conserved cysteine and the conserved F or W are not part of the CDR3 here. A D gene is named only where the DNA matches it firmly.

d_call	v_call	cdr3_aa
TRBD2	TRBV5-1	ASSLRLAGSQETQY
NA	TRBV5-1	ASSLGDNNEQF
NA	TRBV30	AWSLRGTGELF
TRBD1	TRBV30	AWRSQGAYFGEQF
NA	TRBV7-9	SSSLEADSRT
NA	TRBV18	ASSPAGISGNTIY
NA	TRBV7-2	ASSSSVANYGYT
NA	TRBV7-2	ASSSPSRSAETQY
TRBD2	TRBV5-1	ASSEGLTHVNTDTQY
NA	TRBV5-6	ASSSGWTEAF
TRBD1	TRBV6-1	ASSDGQGSEAF
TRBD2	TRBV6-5	ASKAGVTGELF
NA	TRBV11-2	ASSYGQLNYGYT
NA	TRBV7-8	ASSTKRYSYNEQF
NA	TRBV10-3	AIGPDSNTEAF
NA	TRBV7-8	ASSSDSLNTEAF